A selection of T cell receptor beta chains follows, all from one sample in a study of blood T cell repertoires in COVID-19. TCRdb's copy holds only in-frame clones and misses some; the assay was immunoSEQ multiplex PCR. The sample yields 200,000 to 300,000 clones, approximately 89% seen once. Sequencing was done on a sample of peripheral blood. Receptors were obtained from a woman aged 55 to 70 who had recovered from COVID-19. Each CDR3 is given with its conserved first and last residue. The D gene is left open where the match is weak. Clone size appears in some rows only: once, few, many, or a class for an expanded clone.

.	many	TRBV9	TRBJ1-2	CASSTREGQIYGYTF	TGTGCCAGCAGCACACGGGAAGGACAGATCTATGGCTACACCTTC
.	once	TRBV11-3	TRBJ2-5	CASSLEGSFKTQYF	TGTGCCAGCAGCTTAGAGGGCTCCTTCAAGACCCAGTACTTC
.	.	TRBV27	TRBJ1-2	CASSDKWANYGYTF	TGTGCCAGCAGTGACAAATGGGCTAACTATGGCTACACCTTC
TRBD2	few	TRBV11-2	TRBJ2-7	CASSPAGGLYEQYF	TGTGCCAGCAGCCCAGCGGGGGGGCTGTACGAGCAGTACTTC
.	.	TRBV12-5	TRBJ1-2	CASGLSGFYGYTF	TGTGCTAGTGGTTTATCGGGGTTCTATGGCTACACCTTC
.	.	TRBV10-3	TRBJ1-5	CAISESQGSNQPQHF	TGTGCCATCAGTGAGTCCCAGGGAAGCAATCAGCCCCAGCATTTT
.	few	TRBV28	TRBJ1-1	CASSFPMSRGAFF	TGTGCCAGCAGTTTCCCCATGAGTAGGGGAGCTTTCTTT
TRBD2	.	TRBV3-1/TRBV3-2	TRBJ2-1	CASSQDTKRGSYNEQFF	TGTGCCAGCAGCCAAGATACCAAGCGGGGCTCCTACAATGAGCAGTTCTTC
TRBD1	.	TRBV6-5	TRBJ1-4	CASRWTGAEKLFF	TGTGCCAGCAGATGGACAGGGGCTGAAAAACTGTTTTTT
TRBD1	.	TRBV19	TRBJ2-3	CASTISRGRGTTDTQYF	TGTGCCAGTACTATCAGTAGGGGCAGGGGGACGACAGATACGCAGTATTTT
TRBD1	.	TRBV19	TRBJ1-2	CASRRTQGTGDGYTF	TGTGCCAGTAGACGAACTCAAGGGACAGGGGATGGCTACACCTTC
.	once	TRBV5-1	TRBJ1-1	CASSPGQRSTEAFF	TGCGCCAGCAGTCCGGGACAAAGAAGCACTGAAGCTTTCTTT
.	.	TRBV6-5	TRBJ1-5	CASSYFGQGYQPQHF	TGTGCCAGCAGTTACTTTGGGCAGGGATATCAGCCCCAGCATTTT
.	.	TRBV29-1	TRBJ2-5	CSVEALRETQYF	TGCAGCGTTGAAGCCCTACGAGAGACCCAGTACTTC
.	.	TRBV5-1	TRBJ1-3	CASGLEGDSGNTIYF	TGCGCCAGCGGACTAGAGGGGGACTCTGGAAACACCATATATTTT
.	.	TRBV5-5	TRBJ2-7	CASSLRAGGTYEQYF	TGTGCCAGCAGCTTGCGGGCAGGGGGGACCTACGAGCAGTACTTC
.	.	TRBV19	TRBJ1-6	CASKRAYNSPLHF	TGTGCCAGTAAGCGGGCCTATAATTCACCCCTCCACTTT
.	.	TRBV9	TRBJ2-3	CASSVGPGYTDTQYF	TGTGCCAGCAGCGTAGGCCCAGGATACACAGATACGCAGTATTTT
TRBD1	.	TRBV9	TRBJ2-2	CASSFGQDTGELFF	TGTGCCAGCAGCTTCGGACAGGACACCGGGGAGCTGTTTTTT
TRBD1	.	TRBV7-6	TRBJ2-7	CASSLQPGQGYEQYF	TGTGCCAGCAGCTTACAACCGGGACAGGGCTACGAGCAGTACTTC
TRBD2	.	TRBV2	TRBJ2-1	CASTAGGLIEQFF	TGTGCCAGCACCGCGGGGGGGCTAATTGAGCAGTTCTTC
.	.	TRBV18	TRBJ2-2	CASSPQGWKTGELFF	TGTGCCAGCTCACCACAGGGGTGGAAAACCGGGGAGCTGTTTTTT
TRBD1	.	TRBV10-3	TRBJ2-7	CAIRLGTGPYEQYF	TGTGCCATCAGGCTCGGGACAGGGCCCTACGAGCAGTACTTC
TRBD1	.	TRBV18	TRBJ1-3	CASSPSTGIGSGNTIYF	TGTGCCAGCTCACCTTCGACAGGGATCGGTTCTGGAAACACCATATATTTT
.	.	TRBV5-6	TRBJ2-1	CASSLVGERTYNEQFF	TGTGCCAGCAGCTTGGTAGGGGAAAGAACCTACAATGAGCAGTTCTTC
TRBD2	.	TRBV5-1	TRBJ2-1	CASSLNAGGSSYNEQFF	TGCGCCAGCAGCTTGAATGCGGGGGGGAGCTCCTACAATGAGCAGTTCTTC
TRBD1	.	TRBV6-5	TRBJ2-5	CASRRQGMGETQYF	TGTGCCAGCAGGCGACAGGGTATGGGAGAGACCCAGTACTTC